The clone carrying this T cell receptor (beta chain) came up once. Its antigen is undetermined. This entry belongs to a study of cytomegalovirus exposure and HLA in healthy donors. The study's findings and limits: CMV serostatus was the sole immune exposure information available. An analysis done earlier found most TCR beta V segments productive about 87% or about 30% of the time. Because they were indistinguishable, some V segments, including TRBV6-2 and TRBV6-3, were excluded.

The primer mix had 60 Vbeta and 13 Jbeta primers. Clones were sequenced by immunoSEQ multiplex PCR, and TCRdb holds only the in-frame ones, with some missing. The sample includes 150,000 to 200,000 clones, around 80% seen only once; the top ten take 4.5% to 6%. The CDR3 length is 16 residues. Trimming cost V 3 bases and J 1 base; bases outside gene matches: 0. The germline gives CDR1 KGHSH, CDR2 LQKENI. This chain uses TRBV18 with TRBJ2-5; TRBD2 matches at 15 bases. The sequence was obtained from a man aged 40-50 years in good health and CMV-seronegative. Sequenced sample: PBMCs. The CDR3, as DNA: TGTGCCAGCTCACCGGGACTAGCGGGGGGCCAAGAGACCCAGTACTTC. Translation: CASSPGLAGGQETQYF.